The 22 T cell receptor beta chains listed next were all sequenced from one sample in a study of lymphopenia after photon versus proton radiotherapy. Assay used: immunoSEQ multiplex PCR; TCRdb lists only in-frame clones, some missing. Among 150,000 or so clones, about 85% were seen once, and the ten largest hold around 5%. This specimen was peripheral blood, taken from a patient treated with photon-based radiotherapy. The source of these receptors is a man aged 45-60 years with gastric cancer.

V gene TRBV6-6 combines with J gene TRBJ2-3; 7 bases are shared with TRBD2. The CDR3 runs to 16 residues. The V gene's germline CDR1 is MNHNY and CDR2 SVGAGI (reference sequence). The J segment lost 5 bases and the V segment lost 4 bases, leaving 12 bases of the junction unmatched. The CDR3 loop reads CASSLPGREKKDTQYF. In nucleotides, the CDR3 is TGTGCCAGCAGTTTACCCGGGCGGGAGAAGAAAGATACGCAGTATTTT.

V gene TRBV27 combines with J gene TRBJ2-7; D not resolved. The CDR3 consists of 16 residues. The V end lost 2 bases, the J end lost 0 bases, and 14 bases lay between the germline ends. Looked up from germline, CDR1 is MNHEY and CDR2 is SMNVEV (reference sequence). The CDR3 bases are TGTGCCAGCAGTTTAACCAACAGCTTCAGCTCCTACGAGCAGTACTTC. It is translated as CASSLTNSFSSYEQYF.

The chain uses TRBV28 and TRBJ1-2; 8 bases agree with TRBD1. CDR1 MDHEN and CDR2 SYDVKM come from the germline V gene. CDR3 size: 15 residues. V lost 6 bases and J lost 0; bases outside the gene matches: 6. CDR3 amino acids: CASRRPGQANYGYTF. CDR3 nucleotide sequence: TGTGCCAGCAGACGTCCGGGACAGGCTAACTATGGCTACACCTTC.

This clone turned up a few times. V gene TRBV12-1 combines with J gene TRBJ2-1; TRBD2 is the table's D call and was not checked against the DNA. TRBV12-1 is classified as a pseudogene. There are 16 residues in the CDR3. CDR3: CASSLNGRGIKDEQFF. The CDR3 DNA reads as TGTGCCAGCAGCTTAAACGGACGCGGGATAAAGGATGAGCAGTTCTTC.

This rearrangement joins TRBV27 to TRBJ2-1; TRBD2 matches 13 bases. The CDR3 spans 19 residues. The ends lost 6 bases at V and 5 bases at J; junction bases unmatched: 16. CDR1 MNHEY and CDR2 SMNVEV come from the germline V gene (reference sequence). In DNA, the CDR3 is TGTGCCAGCAGCTGGACTAGCGGGAGAGCACGACTCGACGACAATGAGCAGTTCTTC. The encoded protein is CASSWTSGRARLDDNEQFF.

The chain employs TRBV6-5 and TRBJ1-4; D possibly corresponds to TRBD1 (5 bases). Deletions cut 5 bases from V and 5 bases from J, with 12 bases between. This CDR3 spans 14 amino acids. Germline V gene sequence: CDR1 MNHEY, CDR2 SVGAGI. The CDR3 DNA sequence: TGTGCCAGCAGTACAGGACATCGGAATGAAAAACTGTTTTTT. This sequence encodes CASSTGHRNEKLFF.

J is TRBJ1-2 and V is TRBV27; 9 nucleotides match TRBD1. Unmatched junction bases numbered 8, after V lost 5 bases and J lost 4 bases. CDR1 MNHEY and CDR2 SMNVEV come from the germline V gene (reference sequence). This CDR3 contains 15 residues. The CDR3 protein is CASSRNPQGAYGYTF. CDR3 DNA sequence: TGTGCCAGCAGTCGAAACCCACAGGGGGCCTATGGCTACACCTTC.

The chain recombines TRBV5-6 with TRBJ2-7, with 10 bases fitting TRBD1. The J segment lost 4 bases and the V segment lost 0 bases, leaving 4 bases of the junction unmatched. This CDR3 is 15 amino acids long. The germline V gene has CDR1 SGHDT and CDR2 YYEEEE. The CDR3 region has the DNA TGTGCCAGCAGCTTGGTGGACAGGGGGTTTTACGAGCAGTACTTC. Translated: CASSLVDRGFYEQYF. The full variable domain, with the rest looked up from reference TRBV5-6 and TRBJ2-7, is DAGVTQSPTHLIKTRGQQVTLRCSPKSGHDTVSWYQQALGQGPQFIFQYYEEEERQRGNFPDRFSGHQFPNYSSELNVNALLLGDSALYLCASSLVDRGFYEQYFGPGTRLTVT.

For the CDR3, the DNA is TGTGCCAGCAGCAAGACAGACAACACCGGGGAGCTGTTTTTT. Protein sequence: CASSKTDNTGELFF. The chain uses TRBV11-2 and TRBJ2-2; TRBD1 is a possible D gene (5 bases). CDR1 and CDR2 from the germline V gene are SGHAT and FQNNGV. The CDR3 length is 14 residues. V was cut by 5 bases and J by 2 bases, with 9 bases left in between.

The chain's CDR3 is CASSTIAGVNNEQFF. CDR3 coding DNA: TGTGCCAGTAGTACTATAGCGGGAGTAAACAATGAGCAGTTCTTC. The chain has TRBV19 and TRBJ2-1; 9 bases are a match to TRBD2. V was clipped by 4 bases and J by 5 bases; unmatched bases: 6. CDR1 is LNHDA, CDR2 SQIVND, per germline (reference sequence). CDR3 length: 15 amino acids.

The chain employs TRBV19 and TRBJ2-3; 8 bases are a match to TRBD2. V lost 6 bases, J lost 5 bases, and 10 bases stayed unmatched. This CDR3 spans 15 amino acids. Germline CDR1 LNHDA, CDR2 SQIVND (reference sequence). The CDR3 here is CASRWVGRAEDTQYF. For the CDR3, the DNA is TGTGCCAGTAGGTGGGTCGGGAGGGCTGAAGATACGCAGTATTTT.

This sequence joins TRBV5-6 and TRBJ2-1; TRBD1 matches 9 bases. In germline, CDR1 is SGHDT, CDR2 YYEEEE. The CDR3 totals 15 residues. After removal of 0 bases from V and 6 bases from J, the junction contained 4 bases not matched to a gene. Here the CDR3 DNA reads TGTGCCAGCAGCTTGGGGACAGGGGCGGGCAATGAGCAGTTCTTC. Its protein is CASSLGTGAGNEQFF.

As for this clone: The same CDR3 can be traced to other DNA sequences in this sample. The chain recombines TRBV29-1 with TRBJ2-5; no clear D gene. V shed 6 bases and J shed 4 bases, with 12 bases lying between them. Germline values: CDR1 SQVTM, CDR2 ANQGSEA. CDR3 size: 12 residues. DNA for the CDR3: TGCAGCGTGGTACGGTCTGGAGAGACCCAGTACTTC. Translated, it gives CSVVRSGETQYF.

The rearrangement uses TRBV28 and TRBJ2-2; D gene ambiguous. This CDR3 has 13 residues. Germline V gene lookup returns CDR1 MDHEN and CDR2 SYDVKM. V lost 4 bases and J lost 1, with 4 bases in between. The CDR3 DNA is TGTGCCAGCAGTTCGGGGAACACCGGGGAGCTGTTTTTT. As protein: CASSSGNTGELFF.

Written as DNA, the CDR3 is TGTGCCAGCAGGCGGGCGGCGACCCAGTACTTC. This translates into CASRRAATQYF. This sequence joins TRBV6-5 and TRBJ2-5; TRBD2 might be the D (5 bases). V was pared by 6 bases and J by 7 bases, with 9 bases between. Germline assignment: CDR1 MNHEY and CDR2 SVGAGI. This CDR3 contains 11 residues.

The V call is TRBV6-1, the J call TRBJ1-1; maybe TRBD1 (6 bases). This CDR3 region has 15 residues. CDR1 is MNHNS, CDR2 SASEGT, per germline. V gave up 5 bases and J gave up 1 base, with 14 bases separating them. The CDR3 bases are TGTGCCAGCAGTATCCTACAGGGAAAGAACACTGAAGCTTTCTTT. Translation: CASSILQGKNTEAFF.

The chain has TRBV7-2 and TRBJ2-4, with D maybe TRBD1 (5 bases). Germline V gene lookup returns CDR1 SGHTA and CDR2 FQGNSA. Trimming shortened V by 5 bases and J by 8 bases, and 16 bases separated the two germline ends. The CDR3 runs 14 residues. As DNA, the CDR3 is TGTGCCAGCAGCCCGACGGGCAGGGCGGACATTCAGTACTTC. It translates to CASSPTGRADIQYF.

This sequence joins TRBV5-4 and TRBJ2-1; 8 bases line up with TRBD2. Looked up from germline, CDR1 is SGHNT and CDR2 is YYREEE (reference sequence). This CDR3 contains 15 residues. The J segment lost 4 bases and the V segment lost 4 bases, leaving 7 bases of the junction unmatched. Here the CDR3 DNA reads TGTGCCAGCAGCCCCGGGACTAGATTTTACAATGAGCAGTTCTTC. Translating it yields CASSPGTRFYNEQFF. The variable domain in full, completed from reference TRBV5-4 and TRBJ2-1, reads ETGVTQSPTHLIKTRGQQVTLRCSSQSGHNTVSWYQQALGQGPQFIFQYYREEENGRGNFPPRFSGLQFPNYSSELNVNALELDDSALYLCASSPGTRFYNEQFFGPGTRLTVL.

The chain combines TRBV19 with TRBJ2-7; 14 bases line up with TRBD2. The CDR3 runs 13 residues. The V segment lost 8 bases and the J segment 4 bases; nucleotides outside the gene matches: 1. Germline V lookup: CDR1 LNHDA, CDR2 SQIVND (reference sequence). CDR3 sequence: CASRLAGGYEQYF. The CDR3 nucleotides are TGTGCCAGTCGACTAGCGGGAGGGTACGAGCAGTACTTC.

V is TRBV4-3 and J is TRBJ1-2, with no clear D. The ends were cut back, 5 bases at V and 2 bases at J, with 12 bases in the middle. This CDR3 is built from 14 residues. Looked up from germline, CDR1 is LGHNA and CDR2 is YSLEER. CDR3 loop: CASSVRGGNYGYTF. CDR3 DNA: TGCGCCAGCAGCGTACGGGGAGGCAACTATGGCTACACCTTC.

V and J are TRBV29-1 and TRBJ1-2; unclear D gene. The CDR3 loop spans 13 amino acids. Germline V gene lookup returns CDR1 SQVTM and CDR2 ANQGSEA. V lost 6 bases, J lost 2 bases, and 13 bases lay in between. CDR3 nucleotides: TGCAGCGTACCCCAATCCGGGAACTATGGCTACACCTTC. Protein product: CSVPQSGNYGYTF.

The V and J genes are TRBV5-4 and TRBJ2-7; 8 bases are shared with TRBD1. The J segment lost 0 bases and the V segment lost 0 bases, leaving 2 bases of the junction unmatched. Germline V gives CDR1 SGHNT, CDR2 YYREEE (reference sequence). The CDR3 has 15 residues. CDR3 nucleotide sequence: TGTGCCAGCAGCTTGGGAGGGACAGGCTCCTACGAGCAGTACTTC. This translates into CASSLGGTGSYEQYF.